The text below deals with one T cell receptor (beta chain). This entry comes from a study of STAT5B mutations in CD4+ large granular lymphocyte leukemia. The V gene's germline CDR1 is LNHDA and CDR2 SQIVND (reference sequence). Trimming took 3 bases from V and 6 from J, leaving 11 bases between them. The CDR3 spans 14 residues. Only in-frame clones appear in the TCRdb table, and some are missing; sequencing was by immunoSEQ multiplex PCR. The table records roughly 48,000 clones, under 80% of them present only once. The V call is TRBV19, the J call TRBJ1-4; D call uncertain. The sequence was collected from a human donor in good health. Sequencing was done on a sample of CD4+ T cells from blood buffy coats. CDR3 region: CASSIMAMDEKLFF. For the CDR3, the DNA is TGTGCCAGTAGTATCATGGCTATGGATGAAAAACTGTTTTTT.